The 31 T cell receptor beta chains below all came from one sample that was sequenced in a study of human T cells and chemical hapten exposure. TCRdb analysed the RACE reads with MiXCR anew, one entry per CDR3 protein. The sample lists some 79,000 distinct CDR3 sequences, about 10% seen once, with around 5% in the top ten. The time point: patch test 2, 6 weeks after DPC sensitization. As for treatment: therapeutic diphenylcyclopropenone sensitization with weekly scalp DPC. Material: whole blood, obtained in connection with sensitization to the hapten diphenylcyclopropenone (DPC). The origin of the receptors is a woman aged 45-65 years with alopecia areata. Some clones in this sample may be carry-over from other donors' samples.

This clonotype was recorded at least ten times. The chain combines TRBV5-5 with TRBJ2-1, with 10 bases lining up with TRBD2. Trimming cost V 2 bases and J 0 bases; bases outside gene matches: 8. The CDR3 totals 18 residues. Germline loops: CDR1 SGHKS, CDR2 YYEKEE (reference sequence). CDR3 protein: CASSLARLAGSSYNEQFF. DNA for the CDR3: TGTGCCAGCAGCTTAGCCCGACTAGCGGGTAGCTCCTACAATGAGCAGTTCTTC.

Here the CDR3 reads CASSQRGVMNTGELFF. The CDR3 nucleotides are TGTGCCAGCAGCCAGCGAGGGGTAATGAACACCGGGGAGCTGTTTTTT. The chain is built from TRBV11-2 and TRBJ2-2; the D gene could be TRBD1 or TRBD2 (5 bases each). This CDR3 has 16 residues. Trimming took 5 bases from V and 1 from J, leaving 14 bases between them. The germline V gene encodes CDR1 SGHAT and CDR2 FQNNGV. Based on the CDR3 plus reference TRBV11-2 and TRBJ2-2, the full variable domain is EAGVAQSPRYKIIEKRQSVAFWCNPISGHATLYWYQQILGQGPKLLIQFQNNGVVDDSQLPKDRFSAERLKGVDSTLKIQPAKLEDSAVYLCASSQRGVMNTGELFFGEGSRLTVL.

Only a few counts were recorded for this clonotype. The chain links TRBV12-3 or TRBV12-4 to TRBJ2-5, with TRBD1 identical over 7 bases. The CDR3 contains 15 residues. The ends lost 6 bases at V and 5 bases at J; junction bases unmatched: 12. The CDR3 loop is CASRAQTGFGETQYF. The DNA for the CDR3 is TGTGCCAGCAGAGCCCAGACAGGGTTTGGGGAGACCCAGTACTTC.

This clonotype was seen a few times. V usage is TRBV20-1 and J usage is TRBJ2-3; 8 nucleotides align to TRBD1. The ends lost 5 bases at V and 0 bases at J; junction bases unmatched: 4. CDR3 length: 14 amino acids. Germline V CDR1 and CDR2: DFQATT, SNEGSKA (reference sequence). The DNA for the CDR3 is TGCAGTGCTGGCCGGGACAGGAGCACAGATACGCAGTATTTT. Translation: CSAGRDRSTDTQYF.

This clonotype appeared many times. The J gene is TRBJ1-1, the V gene TRBV5-1, with a tentative D call TRBD1 (5 bases). V lost 0 bases to trimming and J lost 4 bases, with 10 bases between them. The germline V gene encodes CDR1 SGHRS and CDR2 YFSETQ. CDR3 length equals 14 residues. CDR3 amino acids: CASSLALGVTEAFF. CDR3 nucleotide sequence: TGCGCCAGCAGCTTGGCCTTGGGGGTCACTGAAGCTTTCTTT.

This clonotype was seen at least ten times. The chain links TRBV19 to TRBJ2-1; D perhaps matches TRBD2 (5 bases). From germline, CDR1 is LNHDA and CDR2 SQIVND (reference sequence). This CDR3 has 14 amino acids. The V end was cut by 1 base, the J end by 5 bases, with 9 bases between. CDR3 region: CASSIVGSNNEQFF. The DNA for the CDR3 is TGTGCCAGTAGTATAGTGGGGAGTAACAATGAGCAGTTCTTC.

The V gene is TRBV7-6, the J gene TRBJ2-7; 8 bases are a match to TRBD1. Germline lookup yields CDR1 SGHVS and CDR2 FNYEAQ. Trimming removed 5 bases from V and 4 bases from J; junction bases left unmatched: 10. The CDR3 is 15 amino acids. CDR3 sequence: CASSVQPGGKYEQYF. DNA for the CDR3: TGTGCCAGCAGCGTCCAACCAGGGGGCAAATACGAGCAGTACTTC. Full variable domain (outside the CDR3, taken from reference TRBV7-6 and TRBJ2-7): GAGVSQSPRYKVTKRGQDVALRCDPISGHVSLYWYRQALGQGPEFLTYFNYEAQQDKSGLPNDRFSAERPEGSISTLTIQRTEQRDSAMYRCASSVQPGGKYEQYFGPGTRLTVT.

This clonotype was seen a handful of times. V and J are TRBV15 and TRBJ1-6; tentative D call: TRBD1 (5 bases). Trimming took 0 bases from V and 6 from J, leaving 12 bases between them. Germline V gene lookup returns CDR1 LNHNV and CDR2 YYDKDF (reference sequence). This CDR3 region has 16 residues. CDR3 nucleotide sequence: TGTGCCACCAGCAGAGATTTATTCGACAGTAATTCACCCCTCCACTTT. Protein product: CATSRDLFDSNSPLHF. The variable domain in full, with the rest retrieved from reference TRBV15 and TRBJ1-6, is DAMVIQNPRYQVTQFGKPVTLSCSQTLNHNVMYWYQQKSSQAPKLLFHYYDKDFNNEADTPDNFQSRRPNTSFCFLDIRSPGLGDTAMYLCATSRDLFDSNSPLHFGNGTRLTVT.

This clonotype was seen repeatedly, ten times or more. The rearrangement joins TRBV30 to TRBJ1-5; 7 bases align to TRBD1. This CDR3 is 14 amino acids long. With V trimmed by 3 bases and J by 6 bases, 8 bases remained unmatched. Germline CDR1 and CDR2: GTSNPN and SVGIG (reference sequence). The CDR3 here is CAWRTGFTGQPQHF. CDR3 nucleotides: TGTGCCTGGAGGACAGGGTTCACCGGTCAGCCCCAGCATTTT. The full variable domain, completed using reference TRBV30 and TRBJ1-5, is SQTIHQWPATLVQPVGSPLSLECTVEGTSNPNLYWYRQAAGRGLQLLFYSVGIGQISSEVPQNLSASRPQDRQFILSSKKLLLSDSGFYLCAWRTGFTGQPQHFGDGTRLSIL.

As DNA, the CDR3 is TGTGCCAGCATCTTCCAGGGTCGCGACGAGCAGTACTTC. It yields the protein CASIFQGRDEQYF. V gene TRBV2 combines with J gene TRBJ2-7; D may be TRBD1 (5 bases). V gave up 7 bases and J gave up 5 bases, with 15 bases separating them. The CDR3 has 13 residues. From germline, CDR1 is SNHLY and CDR2 FYNNEI. Supplemented by reference TRBV2 and TRBJ2-7, the full variable domain reads EPEVTQTPSHQVTQMGQEVILRCVPISNHLYFYWYRQILGQKVEFLVSFYNNEISEKSEIFDDQFSVERPDGSNFTLKIRSTKLEDSAMYFCASIFQGRDEQYFGPGTRLTVT.

A few counts support this clonotype. The chain has TRBV9 and TRBJ2-3; 14 nucleotides line up with TRBD2. This CDR3 is built from 17 residues. The ends lost 4 bases at V and 2 bases at J; junction bases unmatched: 6. Germline V gene lookup returns CDR1 SGDLS and CDR2 YYNGEE. CDR3 protein: CASSPGTSGRYTDTQYF. The CDR3 DNA reads as TGTGCCAGCAGCCCCGGGACTAGCGGGAGATACACAGATACGCAGTATTTT.

This clonotype was detected only a few times. The rearrangement uses TRBV10-3 and TRBJ1-1; the D gene is possibly TRBD1 (6 bases). Germline V gene lookup returns CDR1 ENHRY and CDR2 SYGVKD. The germline V and J ends were trimmed by 6 bases and 4 bases, with 21 bases remaining between them. This CDR3 has 16 residues. The DNA for the CDR3 is TGTGCCATCAGGCCGAATACAGGGAAACTTGGCACTGAAGCTTTCTTT. Its protein product is CAIRPNTGKLGTEAFF.

This chain joins TRBV10-1 and TRBJ2-2; perhaps TRBD2 as D (5 bases). Germline CDR1 WNHNN, CDR2 SYGVQD (reference sequence). Between the trimmed V and J ends, which lost 3 bases and 5 bases, there was a span of 13 bases. CDR3 size: 15 residues. The CDR3 is CASSDITGMTGELFF. The CDR3 DNA follows: TGCGCCAGCAGTGACATCACGGGGATGACCGGGGAGCTGTTTTTT.

The chain links TRBV7-8 to TRBJ2-3, with D uncertain. Trimming removed 4 bases from V and 2 bases from J, with 10 bases in between. Germline-derived CDR1 and CDR2 are SGHVS and FQNEAQ. The CDR3 is made up of 14 amino acids. The CDR3 sequence: CASSWRFATDTQYF. The CDR3, as DNA: TGTGCCAGCAGCTGGCGGTTTGCCACAGATACGCAGTATTTT.

The V call is TRBV5-4, the J call TRBJ2-5; 8 nucleotides agree with TRBD2. Trimming cost V 1 base and J 4 bases; bases outside gene matches: 18. There are 19 residues in the CDR3. Germline V gene data show CDR1 as SGHNT and CDR2 as YYREEE (reference sequence). CDR3 loop: CASSLISPLLAGGPETQYF. CDR3 DNA sequence: TGTGCCAGCAGCTTGATTTCCCCCCTTCTAGCGGGTGGGCCAGAGACCCAGTACTTC.

This clonotype was found many times. The chain combines TRBV4-3 with TRBJ2-1, with D unclear. The V end was cut by 1 base, the J end by 8 bases, with 15 bases between. Germline V CDR1 and CDR2: LGHNA, YSLEER. This CDR3 has 15 residues. This chain's CDR3 is CASSQGGSSGDEQFF. The CDR3 DNA sequence: TGCGCCAGCAGCCAAGGCGGAAGTTCGGGCGATGAGCAGTTCTTC.

V is TRBV25-1 and J is TRBJ2-3; TRBD1 might be the D (7 bases). The V and J ends lost 7 bases and 3 bases respectively, with 17 bases between them. Germline V gives CDR1 MGHDK, CDR2 SYGVNS. This CDR3 has 15 amino acids. The CDR3 DNA sequence: TGTGCCAGCATTCGACAGGGAGGAATGACAGATACGCAGTATTTT. It is translated as CASIRQGGMTDTQYF.

In this sample, this clonotype turned up many times. The chain employs TRBV11-2 and TRBJ1-5, with D possibly matching TRBD1 (6 bases). This CDR3 is 15 amino acids long. Trimming pared 5 bases from V and 0 bases from J, leaving 11 bases between. Germline V lookup: CDR1 SGHAT, CDR2 FQNNGV. CDR3 sequence: CASSEGQHSNQPQHF. The CDR3 nucleotides are TGTGCCAGCAGCGAGGGACAACATAGCAATCAGCCCCAGCATTTT.

This clonotype was detected ten times or more. The rearrangement links TRBV4-3 to TRBJ2-4; D unresolved. The V end lost 0 bases, the J end lost 0 bases, and 3 bases lay between the germline ends. This CDR3 comprises 14 residues. Germline values: CDR1 LGHNA, CDR2 YSLEER. DNA for the CDR3: TGCGCCAGCAGCCAAGAACTAGCCAAAAACATTCAGTACTTC. Translated: CASSQELAKNIQYF.

This clonotype was recorded a few times. CDR3 nucleotides: TGTGCCAGCAGTTTAATAATATGGCAGGCGCACCCCTACGAGCAGTACTTC. This sequence encodes CASSLIIWQAHPYEQYF. The chain uses TRBV28 and TRBJ2-7; D not certain. The CDR3 runs to 17 residues. Trimming stripped 2 bases from V and 2 bases from J, with 19 bases between. CDR1 is MDHEN and CDR2 is SYDVKM in the germline V gene.

The sample holds a few counts of this clonotype. The CDR3 coding sequence is TGCGCCAGCAGGCGGGACAGGGAGGCATCCTACGAGCAGTACTTC. This sequence encodes CASRRDREASYEQYF. The chain carries TRBV23-1 and TRBJ2-7; 9 nucleotides line up with TRBD1. TRBV23-1 is placed among ORFs of uncertain function. The CDR3 spans 15 residues. The junction had 7 bases not matched to a gene; V was cut back by 6 bases and J by 1 base.

In this sample, this clonotype turned up many times. The CDR3 DNA sequence: TGTGCCAGCAGTTTACAGGGAGGGAGGTATGGCTACACCTTC. It is translated as CASSLQGGRYGYTF. The chain combines TRBV6-5 with TRBJ1-2, with D tentatively TRBD1 (6 bases). V lost 4 bases and J lost 5, with 14 bases in between. Germline CDR1 MNHEY, CDR2 SVGAGI. The CDR3 loop spans 14 amino acids.

This clonotype has ten or more counts. V and J are TRBV6-2 or TRBV6-3 and TRBJ1-5, with D possibly being TRBD1 (5 bases). Germline V gene lookup returns CDR1 MNHEY and CDR2 SVGEGT. CDR3 length: 18 amino acids. V lost 3 bases and J lost 1, with 19 bases in between. The CDR3 reads CASSYSYSRVRSNQPQHF. CDR3 DNA: TGTGCCAGCAGTTATTCCTACAGCAGGGTAAGGAGCAATCAGCCCCAGCATTTT.

There are many counts of this clonotype. The chain carries TRBV12-5 and TRBJ2-1; D unresolved. Germline CDR1 is LGHNT and CDR2 is FRNRAP. The CDR3 has 14 residues. V was trimmed by 3 bases and J by 4 bases, leaving 10 bases between them. This chain's CDR3 is CASGLRAAYNEQFF. The CDR3 coding sequence is TGTGCTAGTGGTTTAAGAGCTGCGTACAATGAGCAGTTCTTC.

This clonotype was observed a handful of times. The chain is built from TRBV27 and TRBJ1-6; 9 bases match TRBD1. Germline V gives CDR1 MNHEY, CDR2 SMNVEV (reference sequence). J was trimmed by 6 bases and V by 5 bases; bases with no gene match: 5. This CDR3 has 15 amino acids. The CDR3 loop is CASSRSDRGNSPLHF. For the CDR3, the DNA is TGTGCCAGCAGTAGATCGGACAGGGGTAATTCACCCCTCCACTTT.

This clonotype appeared a few times. V and J are TRBV7-2 and TRBJ2-5; 9 positions agree with TRBD1. CDR1 SGHTA and CDR2 FQGNSA come from the germline V gene. The CDR3 contains 13 residues. V was pared by 5 bases and J by 5 bases, with 3 bases of the junction left unmatched. CDR3 bases: TGTGCCAGCAGCAGGACAGGGGTTGAGACCCAGTACTTC. Protein: CASSRTGVETQYF.

The chain has TRBV28 and TRBJ1-6; 7 positions agree with TRBD1. The ends lost 5 bases at V and 6 bases at J; junction bases unmatched: 7. Germline lookup yields CDR1 MDHEN and CDR2 SYDVKM. This CDR3 comprises 15 residues. The CDR3 DNA follows: TGTGCCAGCAGTACCTTGACAGGGTCTAATTCACCCCTCCACTTT. Its translation: CASSTLTGSNSPLHF. Variable domain in full (rest from reference TRBV28 and TRBJ1-6): DVKVTQSSRYLVKRTGEKVFLECVQDMDHENMFWYRQDPGLGLRLIYFSYDVKMKEKGDIPEGYSVSREKKERFSLILESASTNQTSMYLCASSTLTGSNSPLHFGNGTRLTVT.

This clonotype was counted at least ten times. The chain links TRBV3-1 to TRBJ2-2, with TRBD1 identical over 7 bases. This CDR3 spans 16 amino acids. CDR1 is LGHDT and CDR2 is YNNKEL in the germline V gene (reference sequence). Trimming took 4 bases from V and 6 from J; bases not matched to a gene: 11. The CDR3 DNA is TGTGCCAGCAGCCCTCTAAAAAGGGGGCGCCCCGGGGAGCTGTTTTTT. Residues: CASSPLKRGRPGELFF.

There are a few counts of this clonotype. The J gene is TRBJ2-3, the V gene TRBV12-3 or TRBV12-4; 9 nucleotides align to TRBD2. V shed 3 bases, J shed 2 bases, and the junction held 3 bases outside the gene matches. CDR3 length: 15 residues. CDR3 nucleotides: TGTGCCAGCAGTTTCCTAGCGGGGAACACAGATACGCAGTATTTT. It specifies CASSFLAGNTDTQYF.

Many counts were recorded for this clonotype. The chain employs TRBV11-2 and TRBJ2-7, with a possible D match to TRBD2 (6 bases). The CDR3 length is 15 residues. Germline V gene lookup returns CDR1 SGHAT and CDR2 FQNNGV. The V and J ends lost 8 bases and 0 bases respectively, with 17 bases between them. The CDR3 DNA reads as TGTGCCAGCTTCCACGGGCGGGGAAGCTCCTACGAGCAGTACTTC. Encoded protein: CASFHGRGSSYEQYF.

V usage is TRBV5-5 and J usage is TRBJ1-4; a possible D gene is TRBD1 (6 bases). The CDR3 runs to 14 residues. CDR1 and CDR2 from the germline V gene are SGHKS and YYEKEE (reference sequence). The V and J ends lost 0 bases and 8 bases respectively, with 11 bases between them. The CDR3 sequence: CASSLEYREEKLFF. In nucleotides, the CDR3 is TGTGCCAGCAGCTTGGAGTACAGGGAAGAAAAACTGTTTTTT.